What follows are 9 T cell receptor beta chains derived from one specimen sequenced in a study of blood T cell repertoires in COVID-19. Assay: immunoSEQ multiplex PCR; the TCRdb copy retains only in-frame clones and omits some. The sample shows some 120,000 clones, roughly 82% of them seen only once. The sequenced sample consisted of peripheral blood. The receptor set was obtained from a human donor in a cohort sampled during active COVID-19.

V gene TRBV4-1 combines with J gene TRBJ2-2; the D gene is possibly TRBD1 (5 bases). Deletions cut 1 base from V and 1 base from J, with 10 bases between. Germline V gives CDR1 MGHRA, CDR2 YSYEKL. The CDR3 is 16 amino acids. In nucleotides, the CDR3 is TGCGCCAGCAGCCAAGGGTTCACAGGGAACACCGGGGAGCTGTTTTTT. Translating it yields CASSQGFTGNTGELFF.

This clone came up a few times. The V call is TRBV7-9, the J call TRBJ1-2; D gene ambiguous. CDR3 length: 13 amino acids. V shed 5 bases and J shed 6 bases, with 13 bases lying between them. In germline, CDR1 is SEHNR, CDR2 FQNEAQ (reference sequence). The CDR3 DNA reads TGTGCCAGCAGCCCGACTATGGATCATGGCTACACCTTC. As protein: CASSPTMDHGYTF.

The CDR3: CASSDRLGAGELFF. DNA for the CDR3: TGTGCCAGCAGCGACAGACTAGGGGCCGGGGAGCTGTTTTTT. The chain employs TRBV11-2 and TRBJ2-2, with D perhaps TRBD2 (6 bases). The CDR3 contains 14 residues. Trimming pared 5 bases from V and 6 bases from J, leaving 13 bases between. Looked up from germline, CDR1 is SGHAT and CDR2 is FQNNGV.

The chain carries TRBV29-1 and TRBJ2-1; TRBD1 might be the D (5 bases). V dropped 6 bases and J dropped 15 bases, with 9 bases sitting between them. The CDR3 is 8 residues long. Germline V gene data show CDR1 as SQVTM and CDR2 as ANQGSEA. The CDR3 DNA follows: TGCAGCGTCGGAACAGGGTTCTTC. Its translation is CSVGTGFF.

The chain carries TRBV19 and TRBJ2-1, with 9 bases aligning to TRBD1. The trim removed 6 bases at V and 6 bases at J, leaving 6 bases unmatched. Germline lookup yields CDR1 LNHDA and CDR2 SQIVND (reference sequence). The CDR3 is 14 amino acids. Here the CDR3 reads CASSPGQGVNEQFF. As DNA, the CDR3 is TGTGCCAGTAGCCCGGGACAGGGAGTCAATGAGCAGTTCTTC.

This chain links TRBV3-1 (or the pseudogene TRBV3-2) with TRBJ1-1; 7 positions agree with TRBD1. The CDR3 extends over 16 amino acids. Unmatched junction bases numbered 9, after V lost 1 base and J lost 4 bases. Germline V lookup: CDR1 LGHDT, CDR2 YNNKEL (reference sequence). The CDR3 DNA is TGTGCCAGCAGCCAAGGGACAGGACAGGTGGGCACTGAAGCTTTCTTT. Translated: CASSQGTGQVGTEAFF.

The J gene is TRBJ1-1, the V gene TRBV7-2; perhaps TRBD1 as D (5 bases). Trimming shortened V by 5 bases and J by 6 bases, and 16 bases separated the two germline ends. Germline V gene sequence: CDR1 SGHTA, CDR2 FQGNSA. The CDR3 extends over 14 amino acids. The CDR3 spells CASSPRGVGPEAFF. The CDR3 DNA reads as TGTGCCAGCAGCCCCCGGGGGGTCGGGCCTGAAGCTTTCTTT.

The chain joins TRBV7-2 to TRBJ2-5; 14 bases are a match to TRBD2. Germline assignment: CDR1 SGHTA and CDR2 FQGNSA. The CDR3 extends over 17 amino acids. V lost 1 base, J lost 5 bases, and 6 bases stayed unmatched. In DNA, the CDR3 is TGTGCCAGCAGCTTAGAAGGACTAGCGGGGGGAGGGGAGACCCAGTACTTC. It translates to CASSLEGLAGGGETQYF.

DNA of the CDR3: TGTGCCAGTACCCCCTACGGGAACACCGGGGAGCTGTTTTTT. Amino acid sequence: CASTPYGNTGELFF. The V and J genes are TRBV19 and TRBJ2-2; D is undetermined. CDR3 length equals 14 residues. Germline values: CDR1 LNHDA, CDR2 SQIVND (reference sequence). Between the trimmed V and J ends, which lost 7 bases and 1 base, there was a span of 10 bases.